This T cell receptor (beta chain) was obtained from a study of PD-L1 blockade in urothelial cancer. In the study overall: At 6 weeks and at 3 weeks (second dose) after treatment start, blood was analyzed. T cell content in blood samples showed a median of 141,255.

Documented time point: pretreatment peripheral blood. Germline-derived CDR1 and CDR2 are SSHAT and FNYEAQ (reference sequence). The CDR3 consists of 13 residues. Study-level results: Pretreatment peripheral blood TCR clonality that fell below the median predicted better survival among the patients studied.

With respect to this clone: Its antigen is unknown. Compared with germline, one end of the junction differs, possibly owing to a read error.

The table came from immunoSEQ multiplex PCR; TCRdb's copy has only in-frame clones and leaves some out. Of about 45,000 clones in the sample, 70% to 90% were seen once. The genes are TRBV7-7 and TRBJ2-7; D might be TRBD2 (6 bases). The sequence came from a donor over 35 with urothelial cancer. The starting material was PBMCs, obtained around atezolizumab (anti-PD-L1) treatment. CDR3: CASSPLPEGEQYF. DNA of the CDR3: TGTGCTAGCAGCCCCTTGCCGGAGGGGGAGCAGTACTTC.